These 5 T cell receptor beta chains were sequenced from one sample in a study of blood T cell repertoires in COVID-19. Some clones are missing from TCRdb's copy, which holds only in-frame ones; the method was immunoSEQ multiplex PCR. The data contain 150,000 or so clones, 70% to 80% of them singletons. Specimen: peripheral blood. The receptor source for this set is a woman in her sixties or seventies with COVID-19, enrolled during active disease.

A note on this clone: Other nucleotide sequences in the sample specify the same CDR3. The chain couples TRBV5-6 to TRBJ1-5; D unclear. The CDR3 length is 13 residues. The ends were cut back, 0 bases at V and 4 bases at J, with 5 bases in the middle. Germline-derived CDR1 and CDR2 are SGHDT and YYEEEE. CDR3 protein: CASSLAGNQPQHF. The DNA of the CDR3 is TGTGCCAGCAGCTTGGCAGGTAATCAGCCCCAGCATTTT. The full variable domain, with the rest looked up from reference TRBV5-6 and TRBJ1-5, is DAGVTQSPTHLIKTRGQQVTLRCSPKSGHDTVSWYQQALGQGPQFIFQYYEEEERQRGNFPDRFSGHQFPNYSSELNVNALLLGDSALYLCASSLAGNQPQHFGDGTRLSIL.

The chain recombines TRBV5-4 with TRBJ2-4; 7 bases fit TRBD2. V shed 0 bases and J 7 bases; nucleotides not matched to a gene: 10. The V gene's germline CDR1 is SGHNT and CDR2 YYREEE (reference sequence). The CDR3 has 16 amino acids. The CDR3 here is CASSLGAGTRGNIQYF. The DNA for the CDR3 is TGTGCCAGCAGCTTGGGGGCGGGAACGCGGGGGAACATTCAGTACTTC.

The chain uses TRBV6-5 and TRBJ2-3; 10 bases are a match to TRBD2. The CDR3 extends over 15 amino acids. V trimming: 4 bases; J trimming: 1 base; junction bases outside the gene matches: 2. CDR1 and CDR2 (germline): MNHEY, SVGAGI. The CDR3 reads CASSLGLAGTDTQYF. CDR3 bases: TGTGCCAGCAGTTTAGGACTAGCGGGCACAGATACGCAGTATTTT.

There are a few counts of this clone. The V gene is TRBV12-5, the J gene TRBJ1-4; D unresolved. V was shortened by 3 bases and J by 3 bases, with 8 bases between the two germline ends. CDR3 length equals 14 residues. CDR1 is LGHNT and CDR2 is FRNRAP in the germline V gene. This CDR3 is CASGFQRSNEKLFF. In DNA, the CDR3 is TGTGCTAGTGGTTTCCAGAGGTCTAATGAAAAACTGTTTTTT. Complete variable domain (other parts from reference TRBV12-5 and TRBJ1-4): DARVTQTPRHKVTEMGQEVTMRCQPILGHNTVFWYRQTMMQGLELLAYFRNRAPLDDSGMPKDRFSAEMPDATLATLKIQPSEPRDSAVYFCASGFQRSNEKLFFGSGTQLSVL.

The genes are TRBV7-9 and TRBJ2-7, with 10 positions matching TRBD1. This CDR3 has 15 amino acids. The V gene's germline CDR1 is SEHNR and CDR2 FQNEAQ (reference sequence). V trimming: 2 bases; J trimming: 3 bases; junction bases outside the gene matches: 4. CDR3 in amino acids: CASSLTGTGVYEQYF. DNA of the CDR3: TGTGCCAGCAGCTTAACCGGGACAGGGGTCTACGAGCAGTACTTC.